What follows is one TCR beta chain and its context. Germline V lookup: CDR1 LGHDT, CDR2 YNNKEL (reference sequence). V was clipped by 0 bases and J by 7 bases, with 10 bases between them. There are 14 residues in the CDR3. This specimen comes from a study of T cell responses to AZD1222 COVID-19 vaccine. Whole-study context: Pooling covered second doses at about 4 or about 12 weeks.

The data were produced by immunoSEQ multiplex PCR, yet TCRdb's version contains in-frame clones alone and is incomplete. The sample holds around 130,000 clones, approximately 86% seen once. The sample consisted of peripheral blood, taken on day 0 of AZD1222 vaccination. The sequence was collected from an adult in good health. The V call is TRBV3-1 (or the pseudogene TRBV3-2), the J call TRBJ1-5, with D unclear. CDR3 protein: CASSQDLIVQPQHF. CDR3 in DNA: TGTGCCAGCAGCCAAGATCTTATAGTCCAGCCCCAGCATTTT.